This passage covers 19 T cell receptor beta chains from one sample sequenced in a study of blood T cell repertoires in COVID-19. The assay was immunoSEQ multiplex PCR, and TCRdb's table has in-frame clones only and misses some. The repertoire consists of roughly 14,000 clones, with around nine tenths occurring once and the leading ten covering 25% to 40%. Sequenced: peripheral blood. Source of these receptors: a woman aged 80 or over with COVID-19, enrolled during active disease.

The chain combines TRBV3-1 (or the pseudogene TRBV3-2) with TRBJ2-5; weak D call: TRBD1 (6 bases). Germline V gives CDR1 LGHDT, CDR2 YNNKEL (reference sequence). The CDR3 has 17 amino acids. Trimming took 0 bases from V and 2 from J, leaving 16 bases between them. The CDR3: CASSQDLRAGDQETQYF. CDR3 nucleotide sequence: TGTGCCAGCAGCCAAGATCTTCGCGCAGGGGATCAAGAGACCCAGTACTTC.

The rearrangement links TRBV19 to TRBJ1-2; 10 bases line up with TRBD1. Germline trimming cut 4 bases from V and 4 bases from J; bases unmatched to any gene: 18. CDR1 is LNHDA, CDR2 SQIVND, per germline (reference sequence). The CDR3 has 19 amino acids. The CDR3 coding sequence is TGTGCCAGTAGTAGGGCCGGCCGGGACAGGGGAGAGGGGAGCTATGGCTACACCTTC. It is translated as CASSRAGRDRGEGSYGYTF. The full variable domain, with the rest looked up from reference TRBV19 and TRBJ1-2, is DGGITQSPKYLFRKEGQNVTLSCEQNLNHDAMYWYRQDPGQGLRLIYYSQIVNDFQKGDIAEGYSVSREKKESFPLTVTSAQKNPTAFYLCASSRAGRDRGEGSYGYTFGSGTRLTVV.

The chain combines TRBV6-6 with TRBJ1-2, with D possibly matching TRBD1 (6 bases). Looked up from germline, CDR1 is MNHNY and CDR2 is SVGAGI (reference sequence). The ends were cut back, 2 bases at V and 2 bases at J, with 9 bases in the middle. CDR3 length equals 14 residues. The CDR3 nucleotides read TGTGCCAGCAGTTACGGGCAGGGGAACTATGGCTACACCTTC. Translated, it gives CASSYGQGNYGYTF.

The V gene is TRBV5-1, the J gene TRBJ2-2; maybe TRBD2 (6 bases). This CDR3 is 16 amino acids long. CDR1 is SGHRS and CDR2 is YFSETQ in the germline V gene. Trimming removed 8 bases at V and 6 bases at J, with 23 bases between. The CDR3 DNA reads TGCGCCAGTTCACCGCGGGGCGACAGATCCTCCGGGGAGCTGTTTTTT. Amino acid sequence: CASSPRGDRSSGELFF.

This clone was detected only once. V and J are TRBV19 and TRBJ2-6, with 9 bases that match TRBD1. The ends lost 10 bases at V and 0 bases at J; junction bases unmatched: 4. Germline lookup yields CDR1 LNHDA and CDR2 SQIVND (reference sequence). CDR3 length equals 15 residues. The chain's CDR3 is CAIGQGFSGANVLTF. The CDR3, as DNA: TGTGCCATTGGACAGGGGTTCTCTGGGGCCAACGTCCTGACTTTC.

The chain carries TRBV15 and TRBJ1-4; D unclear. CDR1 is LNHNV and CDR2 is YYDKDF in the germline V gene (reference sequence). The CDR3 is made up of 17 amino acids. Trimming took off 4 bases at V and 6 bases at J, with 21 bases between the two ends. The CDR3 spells CATSNPFRRGRDEKLFF. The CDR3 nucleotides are TGTGCCACCAGCAACCCCTTCAGGCGGGGTCGAGATGAAAAACTGTTTTTT. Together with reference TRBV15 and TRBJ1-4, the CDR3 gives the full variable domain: DAMVIQNPRYQVTQFGKPVTLSCSQTLNHNVMYWYQQKSSQAPKLLFHYYDKDFNNEADTPDNFQSRRPNTSFCFLDIRSPGLGDTAMYLCATSNPFRRGRDEKLFFGSGTQLSVL.

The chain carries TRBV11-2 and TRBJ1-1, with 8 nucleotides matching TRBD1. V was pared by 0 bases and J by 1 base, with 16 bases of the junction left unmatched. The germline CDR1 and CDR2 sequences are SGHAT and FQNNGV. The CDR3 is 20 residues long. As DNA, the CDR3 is TGTGCCAGCAGCTTAGACACAATCTACCGGTTAGGGACAGGGAACACTGAAGCTTTCTTT. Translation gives CASSLDTIYRLGTGNTEAFF. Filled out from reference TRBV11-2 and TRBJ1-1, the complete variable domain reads EAGVAQSPRYKIIEKRQSVAFWCNPISGHATLYWYQQILGQGPKLLIQFQNNGVVDDSQLPKDRFSAERLKGVDSTLKIQPAKLEDSAVYLCASSLDTIYRLGTGNTEAFFGQGTRLTVV.

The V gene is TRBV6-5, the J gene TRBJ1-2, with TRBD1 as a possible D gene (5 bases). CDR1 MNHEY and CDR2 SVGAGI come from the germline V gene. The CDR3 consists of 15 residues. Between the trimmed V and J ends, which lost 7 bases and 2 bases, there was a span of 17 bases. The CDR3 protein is CASTLDGGANYGYTF. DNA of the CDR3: TGTGCCAGCACCCTGGACGGAGGGGCGAACTATGGCTACACCTTC.

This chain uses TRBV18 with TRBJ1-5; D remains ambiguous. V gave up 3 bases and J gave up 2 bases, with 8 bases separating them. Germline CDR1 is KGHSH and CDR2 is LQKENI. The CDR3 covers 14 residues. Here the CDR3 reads CASSPSHGNQPQHF. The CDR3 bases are TGTGCCAGCTCACCTTCACACGGCAATCAGCCCCAGCATTTT.

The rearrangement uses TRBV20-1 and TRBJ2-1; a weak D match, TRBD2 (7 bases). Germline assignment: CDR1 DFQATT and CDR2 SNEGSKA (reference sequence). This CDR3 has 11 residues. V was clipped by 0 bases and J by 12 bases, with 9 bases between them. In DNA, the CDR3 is TGCAGTGCTAGAGATCGGGGGGCGCAGTTCTTC. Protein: CSARDRGAQFF.

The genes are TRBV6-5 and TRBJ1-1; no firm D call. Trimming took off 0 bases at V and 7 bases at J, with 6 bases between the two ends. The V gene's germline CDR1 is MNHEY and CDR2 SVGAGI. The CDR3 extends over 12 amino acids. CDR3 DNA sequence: TGTGCCAGCAGTTACTCGGCGGGTGAAGCTTTCTTT. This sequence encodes CASSYSAGEAFF.

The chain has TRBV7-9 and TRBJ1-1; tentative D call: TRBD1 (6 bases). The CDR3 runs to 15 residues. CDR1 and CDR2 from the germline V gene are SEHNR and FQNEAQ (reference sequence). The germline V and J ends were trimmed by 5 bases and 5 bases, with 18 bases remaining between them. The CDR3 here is CASSPRTARGTEAFF. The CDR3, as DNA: TGTGCCAGCAGCCCCCGGACAGCCCGAGGGACTGAAGCTTTCTTT.

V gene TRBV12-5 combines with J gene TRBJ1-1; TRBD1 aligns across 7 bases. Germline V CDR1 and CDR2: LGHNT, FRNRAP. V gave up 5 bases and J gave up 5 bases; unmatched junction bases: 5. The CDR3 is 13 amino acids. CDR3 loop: CASGLTGDTEAFF. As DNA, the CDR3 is TGTGCTAGTGGTCTAACAGGGGATACTGAAGCTTTCTTT.

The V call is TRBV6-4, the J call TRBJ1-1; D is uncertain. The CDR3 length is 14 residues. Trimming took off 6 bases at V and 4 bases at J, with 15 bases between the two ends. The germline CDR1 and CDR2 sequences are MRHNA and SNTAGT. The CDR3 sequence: CASRMGLSSTEAFF. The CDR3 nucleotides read TGTGCCAGCAGGATGGGCCTCAGCAGCACTGAAGCTTTCTTT.

The CDR3 region is CASSAQDRGEQYF. The CDR3 nucleotides read TGTGCCAGCAGCGCGCAGGACAGGGGCGAGCAGTACTTC. The chain combines TRBV9 with TRBJ2-7, with 9 bases lining up with TRBD1. Germline V gene sequence: CDR1 SGDLS, CDR2 YYNGEE. J gave up 6 bases and V 3 bases, and 4 bases lay outside the gene matches. The CDR3 has 13 amino acids.

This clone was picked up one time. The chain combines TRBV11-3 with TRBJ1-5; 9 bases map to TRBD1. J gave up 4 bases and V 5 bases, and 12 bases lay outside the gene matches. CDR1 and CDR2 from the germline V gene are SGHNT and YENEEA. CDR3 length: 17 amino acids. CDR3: CASSHQWDRVRNQPQHF. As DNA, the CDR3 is TGTGCCAGCAGCCACCAGTGGGACAGGGTAAGGAATCAGCCCCAGCATTTT.

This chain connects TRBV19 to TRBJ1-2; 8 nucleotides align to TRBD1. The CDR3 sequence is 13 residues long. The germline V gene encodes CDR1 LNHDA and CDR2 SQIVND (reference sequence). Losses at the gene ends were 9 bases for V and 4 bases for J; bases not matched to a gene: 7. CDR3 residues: CASSGQEIYGYTF. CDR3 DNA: TGTGCCAGCTCGGGACAGGAGATCTATGGCTACACCTTC.

CDR3 in amino acids: CASRKPGTGYGELFF. The CDR3 DNA reads TGTGCCAGCAGAAAACCCGGGACAGGTTACGGGGAGCTGTTTTTT. The V call is TRBV6-6, the J call TRBJ2-2; 8 positions match TRBD1. Per germline, CDR1 MNHNY and CDR2 SVGAGI (reference sequence). After removal of 6 bases from V and 7 bases from J, the junction contained 10 bases not matched to a gene. The CDR3 is 15 residues long.

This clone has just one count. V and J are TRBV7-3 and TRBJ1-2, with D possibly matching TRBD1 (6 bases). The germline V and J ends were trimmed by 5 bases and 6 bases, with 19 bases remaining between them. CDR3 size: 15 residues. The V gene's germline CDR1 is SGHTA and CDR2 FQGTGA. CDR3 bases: TGTGCCAGCAGCATACTGGGGGGGACAACGGATGGCTACACCTTC. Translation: CASSILGGTTDGYTF.